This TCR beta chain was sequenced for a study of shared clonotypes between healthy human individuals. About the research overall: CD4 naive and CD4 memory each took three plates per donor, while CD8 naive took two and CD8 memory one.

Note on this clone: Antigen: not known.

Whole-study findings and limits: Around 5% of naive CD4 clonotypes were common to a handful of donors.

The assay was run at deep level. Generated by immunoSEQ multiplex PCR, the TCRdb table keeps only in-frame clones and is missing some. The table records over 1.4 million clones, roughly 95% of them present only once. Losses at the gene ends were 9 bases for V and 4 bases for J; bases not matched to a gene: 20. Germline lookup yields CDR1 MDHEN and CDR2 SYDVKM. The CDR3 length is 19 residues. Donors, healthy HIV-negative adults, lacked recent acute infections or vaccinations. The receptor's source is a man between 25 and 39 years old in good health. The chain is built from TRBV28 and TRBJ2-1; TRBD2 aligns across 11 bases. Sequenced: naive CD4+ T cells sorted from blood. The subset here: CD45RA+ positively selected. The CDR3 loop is CASPSGGLTSGTQYNEQFF. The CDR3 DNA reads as TGTGCCAGTCCTTCAGGGGGCTTGACTAGCGGGACTCAGTACAATGAGCAGTTCTTC. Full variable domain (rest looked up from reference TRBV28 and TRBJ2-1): DVKVTQSSRYLVKRTGEKVFLECVQDMDHENMFWYRQDPGLGLRLIYFSYDVKMKEKGDIPEGYSVSREKKERFSLILESASTNQTSMYLCASPSGGLTSGTQYNEQFFGPGTRLTVL.